This T cell receptor beta chain was sequenced during a study of shared clonotypes between healthy human individuals. Study-wide background: CD8 memory received one plate per donor, CD8 naive two, CD4 memory three and CD4 naive three.

This clone was counted once. The antigen is unknown. Sequencing was at deep level. Original processing methods: Owing to the provision of junction-only sequences devoid of quality scores by immunoSEQ, filtering differed. Profiled with immunoSEQ multiplex PCR; TCRdb holds only in-frame clones, not every one. The D gene and trimming were derived from the DNA, and the V and J assignments and clone size from that table. The repertoire includes around 2.5 million clones, roughly 93% of them detected once, and roughly 0.36% sits in the top ten. CDR3 length: 14 residues. The ends lost 7 bases at V and 2 bases at J; junction bases unmatched: 5. Germline loops: CDR1 MDHEN, CDR2 SYDVKM. General study findings and limits: Generation probability values for non-shared clonotypes were lower than those for clonotypes shared by all four donors.

Sequenced material: naive CD4+ T cells from PBMCs. This sample's subset: CD45RA+ positively selected. The sequence was collected from a man between 18 and 29 years old in good health. Some clones in this sample may be carry-over from other donors' samples. The chain is built from TRBV28 and TRBJ2-7, with TRBD1 identical over 10 bases. CDR3 sequence: CASTQTGGTYEQYF. The CDR3 coding sequence is TGTGCCAGCACTCAGACAGGGGGCACCTACGAGCAGTACTTC.